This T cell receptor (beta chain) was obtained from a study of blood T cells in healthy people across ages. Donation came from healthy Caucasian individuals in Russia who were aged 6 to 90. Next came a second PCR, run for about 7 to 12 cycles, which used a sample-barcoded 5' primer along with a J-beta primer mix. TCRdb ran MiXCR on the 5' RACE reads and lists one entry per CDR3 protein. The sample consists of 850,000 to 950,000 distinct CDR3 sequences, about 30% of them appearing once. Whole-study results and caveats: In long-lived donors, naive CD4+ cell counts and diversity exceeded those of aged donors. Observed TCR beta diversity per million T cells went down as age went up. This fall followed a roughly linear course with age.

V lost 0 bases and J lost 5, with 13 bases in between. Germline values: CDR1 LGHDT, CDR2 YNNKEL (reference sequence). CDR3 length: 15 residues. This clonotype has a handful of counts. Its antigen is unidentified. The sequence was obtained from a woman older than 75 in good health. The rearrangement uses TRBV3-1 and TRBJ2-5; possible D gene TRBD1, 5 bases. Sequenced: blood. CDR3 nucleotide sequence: TGTGCCAGCAGCCAAGATCTTTGGCAGGGCGAGACCCAGTACTTC. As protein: CASSQDLWQGETQYF.